The clone carrying this T cell receptor (beta chain) was detected only a few times. The source of the sample is a study of response to subunit inactivated influenza vaccine. The CDR3 is 13 residues long. Germline V gene lookup returns CDR1 SQVTM and CDR2 ANQGSEA. J was trimmed by 8 bases and V by 5 bases; bases with no gene match: 7. TCRdb passed the RT-PCR reads through MiXCR, listing each CDR3 protein once. This table has 300,000 to 350,000 distinct CDR3 sequences, less than 25% appearing once. The sequence was obtained from a man aged 45 to 70 who received an inactivated influenza vaccine. V gene TRBV29-1 combines with J gene TRBJ2-4; 9 bases are shared with TRBD1. Here the sequenced sample was PBMCs from blood, taken 21 months after vaccination. CDR3 region: CSVSEDRGYIQYF. The CDR3 region has the DNA TGCAGCGTTTCCGAGGACAGGGGATACATTCAGTACTTC.